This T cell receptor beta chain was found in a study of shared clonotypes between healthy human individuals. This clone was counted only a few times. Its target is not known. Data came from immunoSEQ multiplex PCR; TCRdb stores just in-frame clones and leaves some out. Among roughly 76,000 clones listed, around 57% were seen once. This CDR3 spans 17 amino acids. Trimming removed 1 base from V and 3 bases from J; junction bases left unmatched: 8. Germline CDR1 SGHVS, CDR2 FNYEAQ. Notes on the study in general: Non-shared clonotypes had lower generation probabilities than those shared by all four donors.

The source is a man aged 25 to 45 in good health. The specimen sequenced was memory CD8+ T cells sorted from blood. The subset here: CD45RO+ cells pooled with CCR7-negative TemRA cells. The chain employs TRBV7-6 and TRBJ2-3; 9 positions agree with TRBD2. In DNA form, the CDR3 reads TGTGCCAGCAGCTTAGATAGCGGGAGCGCTCTTACAGATACGCAGTATTTT. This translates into CASSLDSGSALTDTQYF.